This T cell receptor beta chain is drawn from a study of blood T cells in healthy people across ages. Background on the study: In model experiments, template switching was able to capture about one barcoded beta molecule for every two T cells that were present.

Broader study findings: Per million T cells, TCR beta diversity dropped about linearly as age rose. Aged donors had fewer naive CD4+ cells and lower diversity than long-lived donors. Donor CMV status was unknown, possibly confounding expanded clonotype changes.

CDR3 size: 13 residues. Germline CDR1 reads SGHVS; CDR2 reads FNYEAQ. Primers used in a second PCR of roughly 7 to 11 cycles were a sample-barcoded 5' primer and a J-beta primer mix. TCRdb reprocessed the 5' RACE reads via MiXCR and lists one record per CDR3 protein. Of 650,000 to 700,000 distinct CDR3 sequences in the sample, about 34% are singletons; the top ten hold 15% to 17%. Notes on this clonotype: Its specificity is not known. A much larger clone is a single base away; this may be a read error.

Input material: blood. The sequence derives from a woman aged 80 or over in good health. The chain carries TRBV7-6 and TRBJ2-3; TRBD1 might be the D (5 bases). The CDR3 DNA follows: TGTACCAGCAGCTTAGTCGACAGAGATACGCAGTATTTT. Encoded protein: CTSSLVDRDTQYF.